The clone carrying this T cell receptor (beta chain) showed up just a few times. Its antigen is currently unknown. Primers for the PCR totalled 60 Vbeta and 13 Jbeta. TCRdb's table, derived via immunoSEQ multiplex PCR, lists solely in-frame clones and lacks some. Of more than 95,000 clones in the sample, over 65% were seen once. CDR3 length equals 14 residues. V gave up 0 bases and J gave up 5 bases, with 10 bases separating them. Germline V lookup: CDR1 MRHNA, CDR2 SNTAGT. The data originate from a study of cytomegalovirus exposure and HLA in healthy donors. Whole-study context: HLA-typed donors were the source of some 85 million unique TCRs, which an early data release held.

Study-level results: The listing of 150 to 200 TCR beta chains classed them as cytomegalovirus-associated.

The sequencing sample was made of PBMCs. J is TRBJ1-1 and V is TRBV6-4; D call uncertain. The receptor comes from a woman aged 45-65 years in good health and CMV-seropositive. The CDR3 region is CASSDSAFRTEAFF. CDR3 DNA: TGTGCCAGCAGTGACTCAGCGTTTCGAACTGAAGCTTTCTTT.